This T cell receptor (beta chain) was recovered during a study of CD8 T cells in Susac syndrome. Blood CD8+ and CD4+ T cells underwent high-throughput TCR beta sequencing. Negative isolation yielded the CD8+ and CD4+ T cells, while FACS enriched the TEMRA cells. Reverse transcription of roughly 0.5 to 1 ug RNA was carried out with random hexamers. An immunoSEQ multiplex PCR amplified TCR beta CDR3 over 54 Vbeta and 13 Jbeta. TCRdb reprocessed the immunoSEQ multiplex PCR reads via MiXCR and lists one record per CDR3 protein. Here the sample spans roughly 120,000 distinct CDR3 sequences, 85% to 95% being singletons. Comments on this clonotype: Its target is unknown.

General observations from the study: The study acknowledged a relatively small number of individuals in its TCR sequencing and HLA analysis.

This receptor was taken from a human donor with multiple sclerosis. The sample taken for sequencing was CD8+ T cells from PBMCs.

Written as DNA, the CDR3 is TGTGCCAGCAGTTCCCCTACAGATACGCAGTATTTT. It specifies CASSSPTDTQYF. J is TRBJ2-3 and V is TRBV2; no clear D gene. Trimming pared 5 bases from V and 3 bases from J, leaving 6 bases between. This CDR3 has 12 residues. Per germline, CDR1 SNHLY and CDR2 FYNNEI.